These 27 T cell receptor beta chains were sequenced from one sample in a study of CD8+CD57+ T cells in acquired aplastic anemia (dated by TCRdb to the late 2010s). Sequencing relied on an Illumina HiSeq 2000. TCR beta VDJ combination and CDR3 sequence profiling used genomic DNA as the template. The raw public data were reprocessed by TCRdb itself: fastp quality trimming at Q25, MiXCR clonotype calling, in-frame beta chains only. CDR3 protein sequences are deduplicated, and each keeps its most common genes and DNA. In all, the sample holds approximately 380,000 distinct CDR3 sequences, and about 70% of those were seen once. Approximately 3.8% of the sample belongs to the ten largest clones. Sequenced: sorted CD4+, CD8+, or CD8+CD57+ T cells (not recorded which) from PBMCs. The receptors derive from a human donor in good health, serving as a control.

The chain employs TRBV9 and TRBJ1-2; the D gene is possibly TRBD1 (5 bases). The V gene's germline CDR1 is SGDLS and CDR2 YYNGEE. Trimming cost V 2 bases and J 11 bases, with 22 bases left between them. CDR3 length: 15 amino acids. In nucleotides, the CDR3 is TGTGCCAGCAGCGTGTCGGGACTAGTCTACGAGCAGTACACCTTC. Protein product: CASSVSGLVYEQYTF.

Comment on this clonotype: Because it lacks the conserved phenylalanine or tryptophan at the end, this CDR3 is likely a read error. The rearrangement joins TRBV2 to TRBJ1-6; 8 positions match TRBD1. Germline V gene data show CDR1 as SNHLY and CDR2 as FYNNEI. The CDR3 is 14 amino acids. V shed 6 bases, J shed 7 bases, and the junction held 5 bases outside the gene matches. The CDR3 sequence: CASSRQGPNSPLHY. Written as DNA, the CDR3 is TGTGCCAGCAGCCGACAGGGGCCAAATTCACCCCTCCACTAT.

On this clonotype: It may be a read error: a sequence one base away is much more abundant. This chain uses TRBV7-8 with TRBJ2-1; D remains ambiguous. The length of the CDR3 is 16 residues. Trimming cost V 1 base and J 3 bases, with 13 bases left between them. Germline V gene sequence: CDR1 SGHVS, CDR2 FQNEAQ. The CDR3 region is CASSLDSRASYNEQFF. The CDR3 bases are TGTGCCAGCAGCTTAGATAGCCGGGCGAGCTACAATGAGCAGTTCTTC.

This sequence joins TRBV9 and TRBJ1-2, with D possibly TRBD1 on 6 matching bases. The CDR3 is 12 amino acids. The germline V gene encodes CDR1 SGDLS and CDR2 YYNGEE. The V and J ends lost 0 bases and 9 bases respectively, with 9 bases between them. The DNA for the CDR3 is TGTGCCAGCAGCGTAGCGCAGGGGAGCTACACCTTC. Encoded protein: CASSVAQGSYTF.

This clonotype was detected once. V is TRBV19 and J is TRBJ1-3; D gene uncertain. Trimming left V 3 bases short and J 4 bases short, with 16 bases between. Germline values: CDR1 LNHDA, CDR2 SQIVND (reference sequence). This CDR3 region has 16 residues. The DNA for the CDR3 is TGTGCCAGTAGTATCATCCTTCCTTTGACAGGAAACACCATATATTTT. This translates into CASSIILPLTGNTIYF.

About this clonotype itself: Compared with germline, one end of the junction differs, possibly owing to a read error. The rearrangement uses TRBV24-1 and TRBJ2-2; D tentatively fits TRBD1 or TRBD2 (5 bases each). The germline V gene has CDR1 KGHDR and CDR2 SFDVKD. This CDR3 has 16 amino acids. DNA of the CDR3: TGTACCACCAGTGACCGGAGACAGATTAACACCGGGGAGCTGTTCTTT. It translates to CTTSDRRQINTGELFF.

The chain has TRBV19 and TRBJ2-5, with 10 bases matching TRBD2. V was pared by 9 bases and J by 1 base, with 26 bases of the junction left unmatched. This CDR3 is 21 amino acids long. Per the germline V gene, CDR1 is LNHDA and CDR2 is SQIVND (reference sequence). As DNA, the CDR3 is TGTGCCAGCAGCCCTGGCGTCTGGGAAGCGGGGGGGGAGATACCCCAAGAGACCCAGTACTTC. It yields the protein CASSPGVWEAGGEIPQETQYF.

This clonotype was found many times. The chain combines TRBV5-1 with TRBJ1-1; 10 bases align to TRBD1. The CDR3 sequence is 15 residues long. V was clipped by 3 bases and J by 1 base; unmatched bases: 3. Germline-derived CDR1 and CDR2 are SGHRS and YFSETQ. The CDR3 DNA reads as TGCGCCAGCAGCTCGACAGGGGGCGCGAACACTGAAGCTTTCTTT. Translation: CASSSTGGANTEAFF.

J is TRBJ2-5 and V is TRBV12-3 or TRBV12-4; 7 bases map to TRBD2. This CDR3 is 16 amino acids long. Germline trimming cut 4 bases from V and 1 base from J; bases unmatched to any gene: 9. The CDR3 protein is CASSYRGGASQETQYF. The CDR3 coding sequence is TGTGCCAGCAGTTACCGGGGAGGGGCTTCCCAAGAGACCCAGTACTTC.

This clonotype was detected only a few times. This sequence joins TRBV10-3 and TRBJ1-1, with 9 positions matching TRBD1. With 4 bases clipped from V and 4 bases from J, the junction kept 7 bases outside the gene matches. Germline CDR1 is ENHRY and CDR2 is SYGVKD. This CDR3 region has 15 residues. The CDR3 DNA reads as TGTGCCATCAGTGTAGACAGGGGGGGTAGCACTGAAGCTTTCTTT. Translated: CAISVDRGGSTEAFF.

This chain uses TRBV7-9 with TRBJ1-2; 7 bases match TRBD1. CDR3 length equals 14 residues. J was trimmed by 4 bases and V by 4 bases; bases with no gene match: 6. The germline gives CDR1 SEHNR, CDR2 FQNEAQ (reference sequence). The CDR3 reads CASSWGQNSYGYTF. CDR3 in DNA: TGTGCCAGCAGCTGGGGACAGAACAGCTATGGCTACACCTTC. Full variable domain (missing parts from reference TRBV7-9 and TRBJ1-2): DTGVSQNPRHKITKRGQNVTFRCDPISEHNRLYWYRQTLGQGPEFLTYFQNEAQLEKSRLLSDRFSAERPKGSFSTLEIQRTEQGDSAMYLCASSWGQNSYGYTFGSGTRLTVV.

The gene calls are TRBV20-1 and TRBJ2-3; 8 bases fit TRBD2. The CDR3 totals 15 residues. The V segment lost 0 bases and the J segment 5 bases; nucleotides outside the gene matches: 7. CDR1 and CDR2 (germline): DFQATT, SNEGSKA (reference sequence). This CDR3 is CSARDAGGAIDTQYF. The CDR3 coding sequence is TGCAGTGCTAGAGATGCCGGGGGGGCCATAGATACGCAGTATTTT.

A note on this clonotype: Its ends do not fully match the called genes, so a read error is possible. The rearrangement joins TRBV19 to TRBJ2-3; D possibly corresponds to TRBD1 (5 bases). Near its end, the DNA agrees better with TRBJ1-5, so the J call may be wrong. The germline CDR1 and CDR2 sequences are LNHDA and SQIVND (reference sequence). This CDR3 spans 12 amino acids. The chain's CDR3 is CASSTGAHTQHF. The DNA for the CDR3 is TGTGCCAGCAGTACAGGAGCACATACCCAGCATTTT.

The chain uses TRBV19 and TRBJ2-1; 8 bases match TRBD1. With V trimmed by 9 bases and J by 7 bases, 11 bases remained unmatched. From germline, CDR1 is LNHDA and CDR2 SQIVND (reference sequence). The CDR3 contains 14 residues. CDR3 region: CASTGQGGGNEQFF. CDR3 nucleotide sequence: TGTGCCAGCACCGGACAGGGAGGTGGGAATGAGCAGTTCTTC.

Comment on this clonotype: Since the CDR3 does not end with the conserved phenylalanine or tryptophan, this likely comes from a read error. The limits of the CDR3 on the DNA are not certain, so only TCRdb's listed CDR3 is given. The rearrangement links TRBV7-2 to TRBJ1-3. The CDR3 length equals 13 residues, ends included. Germline loops: CDR1 SGHTA, CDR2 FQGNSA. CDR3 sequence: CASSSGAGGTYEQ.

As for this clonotype: Compared with germline, one end of the junction differs, possibly owing to a read error. The chain is built from TRBV7-7 and TRBJ1-6; D call uncertain. The CDR3 runs to 14 residues. Per the germline V gene, CDR1 is SSHAT and CDR2 is FNYEAQ (reference sequence). DNA for the CDR3: TGTGCTAGCAGTCATATGACTGGGCTTACGGCTACACCTTTT. Its protein product is CASSHMTGLTATPF.

CDR3 in DNA: TGTGCCAGCAGTTTCGTGCTGGGCGGCTACACCTTC. Translated, it gives CASSFVLGGYTF. The genes are TRBV12-3 or TRBV12-4 and TRBJ1-2, with D unclear. The CDR3 is 12 amino acids. Between the trimmed V and J ends, which lost 3 bases and 8 bases, there was a span of 10 bases.

V gene TRBV4-3 combines with J gene TRBJ2-7; 7 nucleotides align to TRBD1. CDR1 is LGHNA, CDR2 YSLEER, per germline. With 9 bases clipped from V and 2 bases from J, the junction kept 13 bases outside the gene matches. CDR3 length: 15 amino acids. In DNA, the CDR3 is TGCGCCAGATCCCCTCTACCGGGACAGACCTACGAGCAGTACTTC. Amino acid sequence: CARSPLPGQTYEQYF.

The DNA of the CDR3 is TGTGCCACCAGCAGAGAATGGGGGGATACTGAAGCTTTCTTT. Protein: CATSREWGDTEAFF. The chain joins TRBV15 to TRBJ1-1; TRBD1 might be the D (5 bases). Germline V CDR1 and CDR2: LNHNV, YYDKDF (reference sequence). Deletions cut 0 bases from V and 5 bases from J, with 10 bases between. The CDR3 runs to 14 residues.

This clonotype has ten or more counts. The V and J genes are TRBV30 and TRBJ1-1, with a weak D call TRBD1 (6 bases). This CDR3 comprises 13 residues. Germline assignment: CDR1 GTSNPN and CDR2 SVGIG (reference sequence). V was clipped by 4 bases and J by 1 base, with 10 bases between them. The CDR3 bases are TGTGCCTGGAAGGGGGGAGGGAACACTGAAGCTTTCTTT. Its protein product is CAWKGGGNTEAFF.

This clonotype was recorded at least ten times. This chain joins TRBV7-2 and TRBJ2-5, with 14 bases lining up with TRBD2. The V and J ends lost 6 bases and 4 bases, in that order; junction bases with no gene match: 7. CDR3 size: 16 residues. Germline assignment: CDR1 SGHTA and CDR2 FQGNSA. Here the CDR3 reads CASRDRLAGGRETQYF. CDR3 DNA sequence: TGTGCCAGCAGGGATAGACTAGCGGGGGGGCGAGAGACCCAGTACTTC.

To note about this clonotype: At one of its ends the junction is not consistent with the germline gene, which may arise from a read error. V gene TRBV2 combines with J gene TRBJ1-2, with a weak D call TRBD1 (5 bases). The germline gives CDR1 SNHLY, CDR2 FYNNEI. The CDR3 has 15 amino acids. CDR3 sequence reads: CASTDSSVHSFGSTF. The CDR3 DNA sequence: TGTGCCAGCACCGACAGTTCGGTCCACTCCTTCGGTTCCACGTTC.

This clonotype has a single count. The junction does not match germline at one end; this may be a read error. The V gene is TRBV7-2, the J gene TRBJ2-5; no reliable D call. The germline gives CDR1 SGHTA, CDR2 FQGNSA. The CDR3 runs to 13 residues. DNA for the CDR3: TGTGCCAGCAGCTTAGCGACCCCGAACACTGAAGCCTTC. Translation: CASSLATPNTEAF.

V and J are TRBV12-3 or TRBV12-4 and TRBJ1-1; 8 bases are a match to TRBD1. Losses at the gene ends were 6 bases for V and 4 bases for J; bases not matched to a gene: 7. The CDR3 consists of 14 residues. CDR3 region: CASSYGTGTTEAFF. CDR3 nucleotide sequence: TGTGCCAGCAGCTACGGGACAGGTACCACTGAAGCTTTCTTT.

This clonotype was counted between two and nine times. The rearrangement joins TRBV2 to TRBJ1-2; perhaps TRBD1 as D (6 bases). The CDR3 runs to 13 residues. The germline gives CDR1 SNHLY, CDR2 FYNNEI. Trimming stripped 6 bases from V and 7 bases from J, with 15 bases between. Here the CDR3 reads CASSSTGFGGYTF. The CDR3 bases are TGTGCCAGCAGCAGTACAGGGTTTGGTGGCTACACCTTC.

Concerning this clonotype: The junction shows a germline mismatch at one end, possibly a read error. This chain links TRBV7-2 with TRBJ2-5; 9 nucleotides line up with TRBD1. The CDR3 totals 14 residues. Germline-derived CDR1 and CDR2 are SGHTA and FQGNSA. In DNA, the CDR3 is TGTGCCAGCAGCTCGACAGGGGGAAACAATCAGCCCCAGTTC. This codes for CASSSTGGNNQPQF.

This clonotype was picked up many times. The chain is built from TRBV4-3 and TRBJ1-4; TRBD1 agrees at 11 bases. Germline V gene lookup returns CDR1 LGHNA and CDR2 YSLEER. Unmatched junction bases numbered 8, after V lost 5 bases and J lost 3 bases. This CDR3 has 17 amino acids. Written as DNA, the CDR3 is TGCGCCAGCAGCTACAAGGACAGGGGGCGTTCTAATGAAAAACTGTTTTTT. Amino acid sequence: CASSYKDRGRSNEKLFF.